The source of this T cell receptor beta chain is a study of early T cells in non-severe SARS-CoV-2 infection. As for the study in general: Chains were not paired, and sequencing was done on bulk RNA from unsorted whole blood.

Each CDR3 protein is one row after TCRdb ran MiXCR on the 5' RACE reads. Here the sample spans around 70,000 distinct CDR3 sequences, 15% to 18% being singletons. The sample consisted of whole blood. This TCR was recovered from an adult who was a healthcare worker with PCR-confirmed SARS-CoV-2 infection or an uninfected control (not recorded which).

This chain's CDR3 is CASSFLGQNYGYTF. The CDR3 DNA follows: TGTGCCAGCAGTTTTCTGGGACAGAACTATGGCTACACCTTC. V and J are TRBV27 and TRBJ1-2, with 7 bases aligning to TRBD1. The CDR3 has 14 amino acids. Germline V gene sequence: CDR1 MNHEY, CDR2 SMNVEV (reference sequence). V was pared by 3 bases and J by 2 bases, with 3 bases of the junction left unmatched.